Following are 19 T cell receptor beta chains from one sample sequenced in a study of T cell responses to AZD1222 COVID-19 vaccine. TCRdb's copy holds only in-frame clones and misses some; the assay was immunoSEQ multiplex PCR. The sample shows roughly 100,000 clones, about nine tenths of them seen only once. Sequences were derived from peripheral blood, sampled on day 0 of AZD1222 vaccination. All receptors derive from an adult in good health.

The chain carries TRBV18 and TRBJ1-2; D call uncertain. V lost 3 bases and J lost 0, with 14 bases in between. The CDR3 runs 16 residues. Germline V gene sequence: CDR1 KGHSH, CDR2 LQKENI. The CDR3: CASSPGLAGTNYGYTF. The CDR3 DNA follows: TGTGCCAGCTCACCTGGGCTCGCGGGAACTAACTATGGCTACACCTTC.

The gene calls are TRBV7-2 and TRBJ1-4; D ambiguous. Germline V lookup: CDR1 SGHTA, CDR2 FQGNSA. The V and J ends lost 1 base and 7 bases respectively, with 10 bases between them. This CDR3 is built from 14 residues. Here the CDR3 reads CASSLVVLGEKLFF. CDR3 nucleotide sequence: TGTGCCAGCAGCTTAGTAGTCTTGGGTGAAAAACTGTTTTTT.

The chain couples TRBV5-5 to TRBJ1-1; no clear D. In germline, CDR1 is SGHKS, CDR2 YYEKEE (reference sequence). The CDR3 totals 15 residues. V was pared by 4 bases and J by 0 bases, with 13 bases between. CDR3 coding DNA: TGTGCCAGCAGCAGACTGGGCGGGCTGAACACTGAAGCTTTCTTT. Protein sequence: CASSRLGGLNTEAFF.

This chain links TRBV7-9 with TRBJ2-2; D not certain. This CDR3 is built from 13 residues. The germline V gene encodes CDR1 SEHNR and CDR2 FQNEAQ (reference sequence). V was shortened by 6 bases and J by 3 bases, with 8 bases between the two germline ends. CDR3 bases: TGTGCCAGCAGTCGACACTACACCGGGGAGCTGTTTTTT. Protein product: CASSRHYTGELFF.

The chain joins TRBV5-6 to TRBJ1-2, with D possibly TRBD1 on 6 matching bases. V was shortened by 9 bases and J by 7 bases, with 19 bases between the two germline ends. CDR1 is SGHDT, CDR2 YYEEEE, per germline. The CDR3 has 13 amino acids. CDR3 sequence: CATQIQGIGGYTF. The CDR3 nucleotides are TGTGCCACGCAGATACAGGGAATTGGTGGCTACACCTTC.

On this clone: The sample has other DNA sequences that encode this CDR3 too. The genes are TRBV18 and TRBJ2-7, with a tentative D call TRBD1 (7 bases). CDR1 and CDR2 from the germline V gene are KGHSH and LQKENI. The CDR3 totals 12 residues. Deletions cut 6 bases from V and 3 bases from J, with 9 bases between. The CDR3 spells CASSRDSYEQYF. CDR3 nucleotide sequence: TGTGCCAGCTCGCGGGACAGCTACGAGCAGTACTTC. Drawing the rest from reference TRBV18 and TRBJ2-7, the complete variable domain is NAGVMQNPRHLVRRRGQEARLRCSPMKGHSHVYWYRQLPEEGLKFMVYLQKENIIDESGMPKERFSAEFPKEGPSILRIQQVVRGDSAAYFCASSRDSYEQYFGPGTRLTVT.

The chain employs TRBV3-1 (or the pseudogene TRBV3-2) and TRBJ1-5; D gene unclear. The CDR3 extends over 14 amino acids. CDR1 is LGHDT, CDR2 YNNKEL, per germline (reference sequence). Trimming cost V 4 bases and J 10 bases, with 17 bases left between them. As DNA, the CDR3 is TGTGCCAGCAGCCCAACCCCGACCGGACTCCCCCAGCATTTT. Translating gives CASSPTPTGLPQHF.

The V and J genes are TRBV6-5 and TRBJ1-1; possibly TRBD1 for D (6 bases). The germline V gene has CDR1 MNHEY and CDR2 SVGAGI. This CDR3 comprises 13 residues. Trimming took off 4 bases at V and 4 bases at J, with 10 bases between the two ends. Here the CDR3 reads CASSLGHFTEAFF. CDR3 sequence (DNA): TGTGCCAGCAGTTTGGGACATTTCACTGAAGCTTTCTTT.

This clone was observed once. The gene calls are TRBV9 and TRBJ1-2; D unresolved. Germline assignment: CDR1 SGDLS and CDR2 YYNGEE. The CDR3 is made up of 13 amino acids. Trimming stripped 3 bases from V and 8 bases from J, with 14 bases between. The CDR3 coding sequence is TGTGCCAGCAGCGCACCTCCTCTCACGGGCTACACCTTC. Its protein product is CASSAPPLTGYTF. The variable domain in full, completed from reference TRBV9 and TRBJ1-2, reads DSGVTQTPKHLITATGQRVTLRCSPRSGDLSVYWYQQSLDQGLQFLIQYYNGEERAKGNILERFSAQQFPDLHSELNLSSLELGDSALYFCASSAPPLTGYTFGSGTRLTVV.

The V and J genes are TRBV27 and TRBJ1-2; unclear D gene. Germline V gene data show CDR1 as MNHEY and CDR2 as SMNVEV (reference sequence). The CDR3 has 16 residues. Trimming left V 4 bases short and J 6 bases short, with 21 bases between. CDR3 DNA sequence: TGTGCCAGCAGTTCGATGCTCGGCAGGTATGGCGATGGCTACACCTTC. It is translated as CASSSMLGRYGDGYTF.

The CDR3 region is CASSPLPGGFYGYTF. In nucleotides, the CDR3 is TGTGCCAGCAGCCCCCTACCTGGGGGGTTCTATGGCTACACCTTC. This chain joins TRBV11-2 and TRBJ1-2; D possibly corresponds to TRBD1 (5 bases). The V end was cut by 5 bases, the J end by 4 bases, with 17 bases between. Germline V CDR1 and CDR2: SGHAT, FQNNGV. The CDR3 consists of 15 residues.

This chain uses TRBV4-1 with TRBJ2-7; D is undetermined. V lost 1 base and J 5 bases, leaving 12 bases between the germline ends. Looked up from germline, CDR1 is MGHRA and CDR2 is YSYEKL. The CDR3 runs 14 residues. Here the CDR3 reads CASSQGLVSNEQYF. CDR3 nucleotide sequence: TGCGCCAGCAGCCAAGGTCTAGTATCCAACGAGCAGTACTTC.

The chain uses TRBV7-9 and TRBJ1-2; D gene unclear. The CDR3 sequence is 15 residues long. Germline V gene data show CDR1 as SEHNR and CDR2 as FQNEAQ (reference sequence). V was pared by 1 base and J by 7 bases, with 16 bases between. CDR3 in amino acids: CASSLGFSPGLGYTF. CDR3 in DNA: TGTGCCAGCAGCTTAGGTTTTTCGCCCGGTCTTGGCTACACCTTC.

This clone was seen once. CDR3 nucleotide sequence: TGTGCGGCAGGGGATACTGAAGCTTTCTTT. Amino acids: CAAGDTEAFF. The rearrangement links TRBV30 to TRBJ1-1; D possibly corresponds to TRBD1 (6 bases). The CDR3 runs 10 residues. The germline V gene encodes CDR1 GTSNPN and CDR2 SVGIG (reference sequence).

The chain joins TRBV23-1 to TRBJ2-7; possibly TRBD2 for D (5 bases). TRBV23-1 is an open reading frame, and its role is uncertain. The CDR3 is 16 residues long. The V end lost 0 bases, the J end lost 0 bases, and 12 bases lay between the germline ends. CDR3 in amino acids: CASSQSASRSSYEQYF. CDR3 DNA sequence: TGCGCCAGCAGTCAATCAGCTAGCCGGAGCTCCTACGAGCAGTACTTC.

The chain is built from TRBV19 and TRBJ1-5; D is possibly TRBD1 (6 bases). Trimming removed 5 bases at V and 6 bases at J, with 17 bases between. There are 15 residues in the CDR3. Germline CDR1 reads LNHDA; CDR2 reads SQIVND (reference sequence). The CDR3 here is CASSSLGGAPQPQHF. The CDR3 DNA reads as TGTGCCAGTAGTTCCCTCGGGGGCGCGCCTCAGCCCCAGCATTTT. The full variable domain, its missing parts supplied by reference TRBV19 and TRBJ1-5, is DGGITQSPKYLFRKEGQNVTLSCEQNLNHDAMYWYRQDPGQGLRLIYYSQIVNDFQKGDIAEGYSVSREKKESFPLTVTSAQKNPTAFYLCASSSLGGAPQPQHFGDGTRLSIL.

The V call is TRBV6-1, the J call TRBJ2-2; maybe TRBD1 (5 bases). CDR3 size: 15 residues. The V and J ends lost 2 bases and 1 base respectively, with 8 bases between them. The germline V gene has CDR1 MNHNS and CDR2 SASEGT. The CDR3 sequence is CASSEQGMNTGELFF. The DNA of the CDR3 is TGTGCCAGCAGTGAACAGGGAATGAACACCGGGGAGCTGTTTTTT.

A few counts support this clone. The J gene is TRBJ2-7, the V gene TRBV5-1, with D possibly called TRBD1 or TRBD2 (5 bases each). The V gene's germline CDR1 is SGHRS and CDR2 YFSETQ. This CDR3 is built from 16 residues. V was shortened by 0 bases and J by 1 base, with 14 bases between the two germline ends. The CDR3 protein is CASSLGSRDGSYEQYF. DNA for the CDR3: TGCGCCAGCAGCTTGGGGAGCCGGGACGGGTCCTACGAGCAGTACTTC.

This rearrangement joins TRBV29-1 to TRBJ2-5; D gene ambiguous. The CDR3 spans 13 residues. From germline, CDR1 is SQVTM and CDR2 ANQGSEA. V lost 2 bases to trimming and J lost 2 bases, with 9 bases between them. Written as DNA, the CDR3 is TGCAGCGTTGAACGCGCGGATCAAGAGACCCAGTACTTC. Its translation is CSVERADQETQYF.